The 9 T cell receptor beta chains below come from one sample, sequenced in a study of cytomegalovirus exposure and HLA in healthy donors (dated by TCRdb to the late 2010s). Library preparation employed the immunoSEQ multiplex PCR assay. For the multiplex PCR, a mixture combining 60 forward primers for TCR Vbeta segments and 13 reverse primers for TCR Jbeta segments was used. Here the immuneACCESS table is served through TCRdb, limited to in-frame sequences with V and J called. Missing clones are a known gap in these copies; in checked studies unresolved V genes cover under half, and the rest lacks a known reason. The sample table records roughly 110,000 clones; 74% of these occur just once. The top ten hold 2% to 2.5% of the sample. Sequencing input: PBMCs. The receptors here all came from a human donor in good health.

This clone has just one count. This sequence joins TRBV28 and TRBJ1-5, with 9 nucleotides matching TRBD1. This CDR3 is built from 16 residues. J lost 0 bases, V lost 5 bases, and 5 bases had no gene match. Germline lookup yields CDR1 MDHEN and CDR2 SYDVKM. As DNA, the CDR3 is TGTGCCAGCAGTATAGGGGACAGGGATAGCAATCAGCCCCAGCATTTT. Translated, it gives CASSIGDRDSNQPQHF.

The rearrangement joins TRBV7-2 to TRBJ1-5, with a tentative D call TRBD1 (5 bases). Trimming shortened V by 5 bases and J by 7 bases, and 18 bases separated the two germline ends. Germline V gene sequence: CDR1 SGHTA, CDR2 FQGNSA. This CDR3 is built from 15 residues. This CDR3 reads CASSPGAGQEQPQHF. DNA of the CDR3: TGTGCCAGCAGCCCCGGTGCGGGGCAGGAACAGCCCCAGCATTTT.

The V and J genes are TRBV30 and TRBJ1-1, with unresolved D. CDR1 and CDR2 from the germline V gene are GTSNPN and SVGIG (reference sequence). This CDR3 region has 13 residues. V lost 7 bases, J lost 4 bases, and 16 bases lay in between. This CDR3 reads CAYLWTGGTEAFF. The DNA for the CDR3 is TGTGCCTACCTCTGGACGGGAGGCACTGAAGCTTTCTTT.

Only one count was recorded for this clone. The CDR3 region has the DNA TGTGCCAGTAGTAAGGGGCTCAGGGGAGGGCAAAATCAGCCCCAGCATTTT. This sequence encodes CASSKGLRGGQNQPQHF. This chain links TRBV19 with TRBJ1-5; D may be TRBD1 (6 bases). Germline-derived CDR1 and CDR2 are LNHDA and SQIVND (reference sequence). The CDR3 is 17 amino acids. With 4 bases removed from V and 4 bases from J, the gap between germline ends came to 20 bases.

V and J are TRBV29-1 and TRBJ2-5; D might be TRBD2 (7 bases). Deletions cut 5 bases from V and 4 bases from J, with 17 bases between. The CDR3 is 14 amino acids. Per germline, CDR1 SQVTM and CDR2 ANQGSEA. The chain's CDR3 is CSVQGRETGETQYF. The CDR3 coding sequence is TGCAGCGTTCAGGGGCGGGAGACAGGAGAGACCCAGTACTTC.

The chain couples TRBV7-9 to TRBJ1-6; possibly TRBD1 for D (5 bases). V lost 2 bases and J 7 bases, leaving 12 bases between the germline ends. Per germline, CDR1 SEHNR and CDR2 FQNEAQ (reference sequence). This CDR3 has 15 amino acids. The CDR3 is CASSLLGHTNSPLHF. The CDR3, as DNA: TGTGCCAGCAGCTTACTAGGACACACCAATTCACCCCTCCACTTT.

V gene TRBV4-3 combines with J gene TRBJ2-3; no firm D call. V dropped 0 bases and J dropped 6 bases, with 10 bases sitting between them. This CDR3 contains 14 residues. Germline V CDR1 and CDR2: LGHNA, YSLEER. CDR3 residues: CASSQDVTVDTQYF. For the CDR3, the DNA is TGCGCCAGCAGCCAAGATGTCACTGTCGATACGCAGTATTTT.

In this sample, this clone turned up many times. The chain links TRBV15 to TRBJ1-1; perhaps TRBD1 as D (6 bases). CDR1 and CDR2 (germline): LNHNV, YYDKDF (reference sequence). CDR3 length equals 15 residues. Trimming removed 0 bases from V and 0 bases from J, with 8 bases in between. CDR3 nucleotide sequence: TGTGCCACCAGCAGAGAGCCAGGGGTGAACACTGAAGCTTTCTTT. It codes for CATSREPGVNTEAFF. The entire variable domain, with the rest obtained from reference TRBV15 and TRBJ1-1, is as follows: DAMVIQNPRYQVTQFGKPVTLSCSQTLNHNVMYWYQQKSSQAPKLLFHYYDKDFNNEADTPDNFQSRRPNTSFCFLDIRSPGLGDTAMYLCATSREPGVNTEAFFGQGTRLTVV.

The genes are TRBV27 and TRBJ1-1; 8 nucleotides line up with TRBD1. This CDR3 has 15 amino acids. The ends lost 3 bases at V and 1 base at J; junction bases unmatched: 4. Germline V gene data show CDR1 as MNHEY and CDR2 as SMNVEV (reference sequence). The CDR3 spells CASSLGDRRNTEAFF. As DNA, the CDR3 is TGTGCCAGCAGTTTGGGGGACAGGAGGAACACTGAAGCTTTCTTT.